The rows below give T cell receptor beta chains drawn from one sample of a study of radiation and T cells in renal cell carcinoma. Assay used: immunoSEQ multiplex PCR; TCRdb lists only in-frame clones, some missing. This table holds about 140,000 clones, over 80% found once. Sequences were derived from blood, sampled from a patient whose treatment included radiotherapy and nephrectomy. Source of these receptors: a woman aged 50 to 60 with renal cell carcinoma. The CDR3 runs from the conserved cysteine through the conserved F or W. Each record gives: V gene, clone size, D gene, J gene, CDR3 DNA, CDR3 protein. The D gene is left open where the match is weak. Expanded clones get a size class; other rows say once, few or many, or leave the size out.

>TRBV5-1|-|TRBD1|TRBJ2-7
TGCGCCAGCAGCTTGCTAACAGGGGAGTCCCTCGAGCAGTACTTC
CASSLLTGESLEQYF
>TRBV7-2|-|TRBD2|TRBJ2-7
TGTGCCAGCAGCTTATCGTCTAGCGGGAGGTCCTACGAGCAGTACTTC
CASSLSSSGRSYEQYF
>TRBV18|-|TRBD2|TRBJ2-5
TGTGCCAGCTCCCCGGGACTAGCGGGGCCCTTCGGGGAGACCCAGTACTTC
CASSPGLAGPFGETQYF
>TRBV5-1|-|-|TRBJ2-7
TGCGCCAGCAGCGCCCGGAGGCTGTACGAGCAGTACTTC
CASSARRLYEQYF
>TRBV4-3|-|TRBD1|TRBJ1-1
TGCGCCAGCAGCCAAGACGCAGGGGGCACTGAAGCTTTCTTT
CASSQDAGGTEAFF
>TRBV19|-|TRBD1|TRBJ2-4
TGTGCCAGTAGTACCGACAGGGAGGCCAAAAACATTCAGTACTTC
CASSTDREAKNIQYF
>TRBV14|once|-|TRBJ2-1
TGTGCCAGCAGCCTTTGGAATGAGCAGTTCTTC
CASSLWNEQFF
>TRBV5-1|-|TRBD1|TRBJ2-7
TGCGCCAGCAGCGTAGGGACAGTTGACGAGCAGTACTTC
CASSVGTVDEQYF
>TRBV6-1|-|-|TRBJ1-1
TGTGCCAGCAGTGAAGCCATCGCGGCGGCAGATCGGAACACTGAAGCTTTCTTT
CASSEAIAAADRNTEAFF
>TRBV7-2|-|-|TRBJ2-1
TGTGCCAGCAGCTTCGTTTCCAGCAATGAGCAGTTCTTC
CASSFVSSNEQFF
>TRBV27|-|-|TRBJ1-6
TGTGCCAGCAGCAGCTCGACAATTACGGCCTATAATTCACCCCTCCACTTT
CASSSSTITAYNSPLHF
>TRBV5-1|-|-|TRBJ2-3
TGCGCCAGCAGCTTGGCGGGGAAGGGCACAGATACGCAGTATTTT
CASSLAGKGTDTQYF
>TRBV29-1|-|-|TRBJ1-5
TGCAGCGTTGTAACAGCCAGCAATCAGCCCCAGCATTTT
CSVVTASNQPQHF
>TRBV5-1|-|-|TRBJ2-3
TGCGCCAGCAGCTTGGAGTCGGGCCCCACAGATACGCAGTATTTT
CASSLESGPTDTQYF
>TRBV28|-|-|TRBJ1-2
TGTGCCAGCAGCATTTTCCGTGAAGGCTACACCTTC
CASSIFREGYTF
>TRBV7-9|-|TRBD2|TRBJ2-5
TGTGCCAGCAGCTTAGCTGGGGGAGGGCCTTCAGAGACCCAGTACTTC
CASSLAGGGPSETQYF
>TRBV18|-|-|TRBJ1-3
TGTGCCAGCTACGTACAGGGTCCCGGAAACACCATATATTTT
CASYVQGPGNTIYF
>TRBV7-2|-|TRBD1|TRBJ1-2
TGTGCCAGCAGCCTGACAGGGTCTTGGGGCTACACCTTC
CASSLTGSWGYTF
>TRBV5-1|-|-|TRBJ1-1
TGCGCCAGCAGCTTGAGAGGGGCGCGCGGCACTGAAGCTTTCTTT
CASSLRGARGTEAFF
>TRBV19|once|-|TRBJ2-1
TGTGCCAGTACCTCCCTCCCTGGGAATGAGCAGTTCTTC
CASTSLPGNEQFF
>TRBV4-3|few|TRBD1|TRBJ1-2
TGCGCCAGCAGCCAAGATGACAGGGGCTATGGCTACACCTTC
CASSQDDRGYGYTF
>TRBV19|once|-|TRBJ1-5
TGTGCCAGTAGTCCAGGATCCAATCAGCCCCAGCATTTT
CASSPGSNQPQHF
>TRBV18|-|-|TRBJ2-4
TGTGCCAGCTCACCACCCATGGGGAACATTCAGTACTTC
CASSPPMGNIQYF
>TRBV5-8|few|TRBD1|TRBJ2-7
TGTGCCAGCAGCGATCAGGGGGCGCGGGAGCAGTACTTC
CASSDQGAREQYF
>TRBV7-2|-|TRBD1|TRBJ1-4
TGTGCCAGCAGCTTCACAGGGGCAACTAATGAAAAACTGTTTTTT
CASSFTGATNEKLFF
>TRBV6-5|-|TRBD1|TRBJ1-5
TGTGCCAGCAGTAAACAGGGGTATCAGCCCCAGCATTTT
CASSKQGYQPQHF
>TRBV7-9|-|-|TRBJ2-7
TGTGCCAGCAGCTTAGGAGGGGACCTTATCAACGAGCAGTACTTC
CASSLGGDLINEQYF
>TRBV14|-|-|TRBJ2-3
TGTGCCAGCAGCCAAGATGTGTACAGGGTTGGGGATACGCAGTATTTT
CASSQDVYRVGDTQYF
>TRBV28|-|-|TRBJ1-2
TGTGCCAGCAGTTCTGGGGGGAGATATGGCTACACCTTC
CASSSGGRYGYTF
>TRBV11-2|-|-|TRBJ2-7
TGTGCCAGCGGGCTACTGGCCTACGAGCAGTACTTC
CASGLLAYEQYF
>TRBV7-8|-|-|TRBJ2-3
TGTGCCAGCAGCTTCGGCACAGATACGCAGTATTTT
CASSFGTDTQYF
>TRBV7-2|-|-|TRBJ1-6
TGTGCCAGCAGCTTGTCGGGGCAGGCGAGTTCACCCCTCCACTTT
CASSLSGQASSPLHF
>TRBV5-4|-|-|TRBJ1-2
TGTGCCAGCAGGTACGGGACTAACTATGGCTACACCTTC
CASRYGTNYGYTF
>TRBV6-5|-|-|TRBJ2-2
TGTGCCAGCGCCCAGAGTAGAACCGGGGAGCTGTTTTTT
CASAQSRTGELFF
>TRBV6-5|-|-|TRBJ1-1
TGTGCCACCATGGGGAGGGACGCTTTCTTT
CATMGRDAFF
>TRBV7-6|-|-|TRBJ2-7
TGTGCCAGCAACCACCTTGCTGGTGAGCAGTACTTC
CASNHLAGEQYF
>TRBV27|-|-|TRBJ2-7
TGTGCCAGCAGTCCCGGGGTTTTGACCTACGAGCAGTACTTC
CASSPGVLTYEQYF
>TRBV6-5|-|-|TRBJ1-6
TGTGCCAGCAGGCACCGGGACAAGAATTCACCCCTCCACTTT
CASRHRDKNSPLHF
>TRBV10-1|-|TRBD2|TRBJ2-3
TGCGCCAGCAGTGACCCCCGGGGACTAGAGGATACGCAGTATTTT
CASSDPRGLEDTQYF
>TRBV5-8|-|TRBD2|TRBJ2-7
TGTGCCAGCAGCTTGGAACTAGCGGGAGGAAAGCAGTACTTC
CASSLELAGGKQYF
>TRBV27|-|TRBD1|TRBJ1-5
TGTGCCAGCTCCCCCTTATCTCCCCTCCGGGACAGAGCTCAGCCCCAGCATTTT
CASSPLSPLRDRAQPQHF
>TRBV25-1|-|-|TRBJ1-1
TGTGCCAGCAGTGACCGGACAGCTGGATTTGAAGCTTTCTTT
CASSDRTAGFEAFF
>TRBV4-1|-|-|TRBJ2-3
TGCGCCAGCAGCCTCTTCCAAGCTGGGGGGCAGACAGATACGCAGTATTTT
CASSLFQAGGQTDTQYF
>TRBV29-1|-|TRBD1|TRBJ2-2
TGCAGCTACCAAGACAGGGGGAACACCGGGGAGCTGTTTTTT
CSYQDRGNTGELFF
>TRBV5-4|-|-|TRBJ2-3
TGTGCCAGCAGCTTGATTCGGGGACTCACAGATACGCAGTATTTT
CASSLIRGLTDTQYF
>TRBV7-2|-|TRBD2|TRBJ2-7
TGTGCCAGCAGCTTGGGCCTAGCGGGAGTCGAGCAGTACTTC
CASSLGLAGVEQYF